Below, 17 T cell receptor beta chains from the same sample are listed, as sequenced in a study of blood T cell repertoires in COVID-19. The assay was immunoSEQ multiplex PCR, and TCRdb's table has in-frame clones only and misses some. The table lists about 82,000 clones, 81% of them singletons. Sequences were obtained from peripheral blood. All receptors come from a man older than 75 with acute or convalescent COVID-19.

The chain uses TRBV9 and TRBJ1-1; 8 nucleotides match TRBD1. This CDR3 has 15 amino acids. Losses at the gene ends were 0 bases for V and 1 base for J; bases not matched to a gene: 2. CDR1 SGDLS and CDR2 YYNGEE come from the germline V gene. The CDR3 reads CASSVVGQGNTEAFF. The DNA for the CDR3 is TGTGCCAGCAGCGTAGTAGGACAGGGGAACACTGAAGCTTTCTTT.

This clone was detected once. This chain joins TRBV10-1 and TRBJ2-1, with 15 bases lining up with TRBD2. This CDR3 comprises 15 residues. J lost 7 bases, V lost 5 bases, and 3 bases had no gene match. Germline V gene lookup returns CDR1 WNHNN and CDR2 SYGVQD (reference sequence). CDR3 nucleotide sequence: TGCGCCAGCAGTAAGGGACTAGCGGGAGGTAATGAGCAGTTCTTC. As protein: CASSKGLAGGNEQFF.

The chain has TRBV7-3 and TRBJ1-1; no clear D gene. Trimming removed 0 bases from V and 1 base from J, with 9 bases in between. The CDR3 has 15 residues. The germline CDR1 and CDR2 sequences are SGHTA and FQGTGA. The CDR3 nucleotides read TGTGCCAGCAGCTTAACGTATCTAGAGAACACTGAAGCTTTCTTT. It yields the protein CASSLTYLENTEAFF.

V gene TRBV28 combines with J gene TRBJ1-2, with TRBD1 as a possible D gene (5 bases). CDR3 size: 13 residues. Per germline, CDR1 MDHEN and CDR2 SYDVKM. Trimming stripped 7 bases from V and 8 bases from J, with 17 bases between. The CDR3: CASTWEGAGGYTF. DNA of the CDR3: TGTGCCAGCACTTGGGAAGGGGCGGGGGGCTACACCTTC.

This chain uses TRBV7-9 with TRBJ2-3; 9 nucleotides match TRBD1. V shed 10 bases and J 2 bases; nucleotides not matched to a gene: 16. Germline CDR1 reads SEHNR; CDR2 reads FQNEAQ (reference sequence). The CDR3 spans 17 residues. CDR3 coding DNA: TGTGCCACCCCCCCAGTGAAAGGACAGGGGCTCACAGATACGCAGTATTTT. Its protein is CATPPVKGQGLTDTQYF. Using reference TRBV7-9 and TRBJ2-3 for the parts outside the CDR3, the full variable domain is DTGVSQNPRHKITKRGQNVTFRCDPISEHNRLYWYRQTLGQGPEFLTYFQNEAQLEKSRLLSDRFSAERPKGSFSTLEIQRTEQGDSAMYLCATPPVKGQGLTDTQYFGPGTRLTVL.

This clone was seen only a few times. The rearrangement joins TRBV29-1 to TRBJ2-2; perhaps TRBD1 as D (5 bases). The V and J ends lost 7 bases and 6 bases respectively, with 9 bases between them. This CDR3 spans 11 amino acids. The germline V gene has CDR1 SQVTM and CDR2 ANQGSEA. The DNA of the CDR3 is TGCAGCGCTCGGACACCCGGGGAGCTGTTTTTT. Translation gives CSARTPGELFF.

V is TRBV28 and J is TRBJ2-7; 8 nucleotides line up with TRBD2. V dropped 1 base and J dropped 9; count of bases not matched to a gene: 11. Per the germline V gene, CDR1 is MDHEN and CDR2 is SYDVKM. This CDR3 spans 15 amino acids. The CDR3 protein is CASSLSPNTGGTQYF. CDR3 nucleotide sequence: TGTGCCAGCAGTTTATCACCCAACACGGGGGGGACGCAGTACTTC.

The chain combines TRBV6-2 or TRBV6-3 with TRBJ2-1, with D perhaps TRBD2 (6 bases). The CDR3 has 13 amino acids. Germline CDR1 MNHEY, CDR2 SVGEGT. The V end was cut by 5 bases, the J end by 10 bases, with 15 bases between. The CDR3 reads CASSLLASGEQFF. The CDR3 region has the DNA TGTGCCAGCAGTCTACTAGCTTCGGGGGAGCAGTTCTTC.

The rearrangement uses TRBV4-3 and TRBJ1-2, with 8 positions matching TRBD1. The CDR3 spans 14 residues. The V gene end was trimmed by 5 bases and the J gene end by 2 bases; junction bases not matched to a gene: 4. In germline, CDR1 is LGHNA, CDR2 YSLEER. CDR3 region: CASSYNRGNYGYTF. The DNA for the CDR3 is TGCGCCAGCAGCTACAACAGGGGGAACTATGGCTACACCTTC.

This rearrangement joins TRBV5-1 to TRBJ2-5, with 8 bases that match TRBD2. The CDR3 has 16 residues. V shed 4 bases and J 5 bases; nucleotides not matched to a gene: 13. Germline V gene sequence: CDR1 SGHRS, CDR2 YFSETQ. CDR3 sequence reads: CASSRLIAGRGETQYF. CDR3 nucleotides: TGCGCCAGCAGCCGACTAATAGCGGGACGGGGGGAGACCCAGTACTTC.

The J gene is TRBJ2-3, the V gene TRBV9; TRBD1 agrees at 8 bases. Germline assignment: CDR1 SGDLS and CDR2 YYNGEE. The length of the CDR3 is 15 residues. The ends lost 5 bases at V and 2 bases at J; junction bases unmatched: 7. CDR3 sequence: CASSSGGRDTDTQYF. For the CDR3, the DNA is TGTGCCAGCAGTTCAGGGGGCCGGGACACAGATACGCAGTATTTT. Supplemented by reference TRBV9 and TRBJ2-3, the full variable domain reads DSGVTQTPKHLITATGQRVTLRCSPRSGDLSVYWYQQSLDQGLQFLIQYYNGEERAKGNILERFSAQQFPDLHSELNLSSLELGDSALYFCASSSGGRDTDTQYFGPGTRLTVL.

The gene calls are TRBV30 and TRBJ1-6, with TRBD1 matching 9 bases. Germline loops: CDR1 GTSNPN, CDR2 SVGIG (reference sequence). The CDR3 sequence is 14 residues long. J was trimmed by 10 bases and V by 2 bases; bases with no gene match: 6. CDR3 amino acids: CAWSTHRGRSPLHF. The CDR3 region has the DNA TGTGCCTGGAGTACCCACAGGGGGCGGTCACCCCTCCACTTT.

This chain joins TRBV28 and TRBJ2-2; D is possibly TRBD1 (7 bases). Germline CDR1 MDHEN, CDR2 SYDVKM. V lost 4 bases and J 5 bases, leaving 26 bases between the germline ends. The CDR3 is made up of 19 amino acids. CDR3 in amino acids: CASSSWASGTGEETGELFF. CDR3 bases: TGTGCCAGCAGTTCATGGGCCTCAGGCACAGGGGAGGAGACCGGGGAGCTGTTTTTT. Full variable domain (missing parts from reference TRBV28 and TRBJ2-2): DVKVTQSSRYLVKRTGEKVFLECVQDMDHENMFWYRQDPGLGLRLIYFSYDVKMKEKGDIPEGYSVSREKKERFSLILESASTNQTSMYLCASSSWASGTGEETGELFFGEGSRLTVL.

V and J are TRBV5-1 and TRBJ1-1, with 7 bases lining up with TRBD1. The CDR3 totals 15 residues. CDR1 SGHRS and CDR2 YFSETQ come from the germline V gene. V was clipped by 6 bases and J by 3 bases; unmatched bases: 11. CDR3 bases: TGCGCCAGCACCCAAATTCCAGGGACAGACACTGAAGCTTTCTTT. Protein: CASTQIPGTDTEAFF. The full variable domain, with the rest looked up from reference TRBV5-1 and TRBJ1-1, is KAGVTQTPRYLIKTRGQQVTLSCSPISGHRSVSWYQQTPGQGLQFLFEYFSETQRNKGNFPGRFSGRQFSNSRSEMNVSTLELGDSALYLCASTQIPGTDTEAFFGQGTRLTVV.

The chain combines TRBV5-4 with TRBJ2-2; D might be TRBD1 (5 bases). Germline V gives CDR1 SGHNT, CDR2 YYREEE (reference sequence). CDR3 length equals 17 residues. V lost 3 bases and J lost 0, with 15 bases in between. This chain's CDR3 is CASSWGGAAANTGELFF. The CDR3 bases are TGTGCCAGCAGCTGGGGTGGGGCTGCCGCGAACACCGGGGAGCTGTTTTTT.

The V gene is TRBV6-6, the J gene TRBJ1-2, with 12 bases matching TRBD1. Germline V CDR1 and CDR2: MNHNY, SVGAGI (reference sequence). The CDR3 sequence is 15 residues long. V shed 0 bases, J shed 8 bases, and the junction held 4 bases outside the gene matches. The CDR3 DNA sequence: TGTGCCAGCAGTTACTCGGGACAGGGGGCGCGGGGCTACACCTTC. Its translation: CASSYSGQGARGYTF.

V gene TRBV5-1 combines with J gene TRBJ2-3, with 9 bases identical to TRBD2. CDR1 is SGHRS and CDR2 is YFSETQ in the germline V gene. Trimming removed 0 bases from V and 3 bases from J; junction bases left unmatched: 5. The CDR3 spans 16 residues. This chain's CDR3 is CASSLGLAGQTDTQYF. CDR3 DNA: TGCGCCAGCAGCTTGGGCCTAGCGGGACAAACAGATACGCAGTATTTT.